This T cell receptor (beta chain) was recorded in a study of blood T cell repertoires in COVID-19 (TCRdb year 2020). Background on the whole study: Samples from collaborators originated in the United States, Italy and Spain and spanned both the acute and convalescent phases of COVID-19. Where HLA class I and class II types were available, the types were taken from metadata supplied by the sample provider, not from assay-based typing. Samples were obtained from the ongoing ImmuneRACE study (first 160 participants) and from about 1,300 subjects provided by 6 global collaborators. The prospective study material was composed of cDNA or gDNA derived from T cells, B-cell-depleted T cells, or PBMCs. Sample metadata almost always included a de-identified subject ID, COVID-19 status, age in years and sex. Deeply sampled blood TCRbeta repertoires from subjects exposed to, actively infected with, or recovered from COVID-19 were included in the dataset. A freely available public database, intended as a resource for researchers studying the immune response to SARS-CoV-2, is where the repertoires were released. Study-wide findings and limitations: How much clinical and demographic metadata was included differed by source and by participant, and the metadata was provided uncurated.

Note on this clone: Its antigen specificity is not known. No much larger clonotype is one base removed from it; base qualities were not supplied.

The germline V end is reduced by 5 bases and the J end by 2 bases; junction bases left unmatched: 9. According to the germline V gene, CDR1 reads SQVTM and CDR2 reads ANQGSEA. CDR3 length: 14 amino acids, cysteine to phenylalanine. The CDR3 DNA has 42 bases and is translated from base 1. The immunoSEQ Assay, a bias-controlled multiplex PCR, was used to amplify TCRbeta CDR3 regions from genomic DNA. The study's processing was this. Nucleated cell counts per sample were estimated from amplification of reference gene primers within the assay. To quantify the absolute abundance of each unique TCRbeta CDR3 rearrangement, sequence reads were collapsed and filtered. Productive Simpson clonality was computed per sample as the square root of Simpson's diversity index over productive rearrangements. TCRdb retrieved this table from immuneACCESS and kept in-frame rearrangements only. Not all clones are present; in checked studies, unresolved V genes account for under half, and no reason is known for the remainder. That table supplies the V and J calls and clone size; D and trimming were determined from the DNA. A total of about 220,000 clones appear in this sample, about four fifths of them only once. Of the sample, approximately 4% falls within the top ten clones.

Whole blood was collected in K2EDTA tubes by collaborating institutions according to the institutions' own protocols. For TCRbeta analysis, collaborator samples were shipped as frozen whole blood, as isolated PBMCs, or as DNA extracted from either sample type. The source material was peripheral blood. The TCR originated in an elderly woman with acute or convalescent COVID-19. The chain joins TRBV29-1 to TRBJ2-7, and 7 junction bases match TRBD1. The CDR3 in this case is CSVLDRAATYEQYF. The sequenced DNA is TGCAGCGTTCTTGACAGGGCGGCCACCTACGAGCAGTACTTC.